The entry below describes one TCR beta chain. Its antigen is unknown. This sample was included in a study of cytomegalovirus exposure and HLA in healthy donors. Findings and caveats of the study: Testing in vitro showed a few CMV-associated chains specific for CMV antigens.

Researchers ran the PCR with 60 Vbeta and 13 Jbeta primers. The method was immunoSEQ multiplex PCR; TCRdb's version includes in-frame clones alone and lacks a portion of them. The profile covers about 150,000 clones, with roughly 80% appearing a single time and about 13% taken by the ten largest. CDR3 size: 16 residues. V lost 4 bases to trimming and J lost 2 bases, with 18 bases between them. Per the germline V gene, CDR1 is KGHSH and CDR2 is LQKENI. The chain combines TRBV18 with TRBJ2-7; the D gene is possibly TRBD1 (6 bases). The sequence derives from a man in his thirties or forties in good health and CMV-seropositive. The sequenced sample consisted of PBMCs. CDR3 in amino acids: CASSRGELTGPYEQYF. DNA for the CDR3: TGTGCCAGCTCACGAGGGGAACTGACAGGACCCTACGAGCAGTACTTC.